One and the same sample provided the 25 T cell receptor beta chains below, sequenced in a study of T cell clones after liver transplantation. Assay used: immunoSEQ multiplex PCR; TCRdb lists only in-frame clones, some missing. The sample carries roughly 100,000 clones, about 88% recorded once. Sample: CD4+ T cells from blood, taken around 48 months after liver transplant. The receptors here all came from a human patient who received a liver transplant. Some T cells may trace back to the graft donor.

This clone turned up a few times. CDR3 loop: CASSYGGGSGANVLTF. In DNA, the CDR3 is TGTGCCAGCAGTTATGGCGGGGGGTCTGGGGCCAACGTCCTGACTTTC. The chain employs TRBV6-5 and TRBJ2-6; TRBD2 agrees at 8 bases. With V trimmed by 3 bases and J by 1 base, 2 bases remained unmatched. CDR1 is MNHEY, CDR2 SVGAGI, per germline. This CDR3 has 16 amino acids.

This rearrangement joins TRBV7-6 to TRBJ1-3; no reliable D call. The ends were cut back, 1 base at V and 1 base at J, with 17 bases in the middle. This CDR3 contains 18 residues. Germline-derived CDR1 and CDR2 are SGHVS and FNYEAQ. Here the CDR3 reads CASSLGVTPRDSGNTIYF. Here the CDR3 DNA reads TGTGCCAGCAGCTTAGGGGTCACCCCGAGGGATTCTGGAAACACCATATATTTT.

V usage is TRBV27 and J usage is TRBJ1-2; 9 bases are a match to TRBD1. V lost 4 bases, J lost 2 bases, and 2 bases stayed unmatched. This CDR3 contains 14 residues. CDR1 MNHEY and CDR2 SMNVEV come from the germline V gene (reference sequence). DNA of the CDR3: TGTGCCAGCAGTTACAGGGGGCAGAACTATGGCTACACCTTC. This gives the protein CASSYRGQNYGYTF.

V and J are TRBV19 and TRBJ1-1; D not certain. The CDR3 extends over 12 amino acids. Germline assignment: CDR1 LNHDA and CDR2 SQIVND (reference sequence). V lost 5 bases to trimming and J lost 4 bases, with 8 bases between them. CDR3 bases: TGTGCCAGTAGTTCCCACCGCACTGAAGCTTTCTTT. Its protein is CASSSHRTEAFF.

The CDR3 nucleotides are TGTGCCAGTAGTATAGGGACACTGAGCTCCTACGAGCAGTACTTC. Translation gives CASSIGTLSSYEQYF. V is TRBV19 and J is TRBJ2-7, with TRBD1 as a possible D gene (5 bases). This CDR3 is 15 amino acids long. Trimming removed 1 base at V and 0 bases at J, with 10 bases between. CDR1 and CDR2 from the germline V gene are LNHDA and SQIVND (reference sequence).

V and J are TRBV5-1 and TRBJ2-1; 10 bases match TRBD2. The CDR3 length is 14 residues. CDR1 SGHRS and CDR2 YFSETQ come from the germline V gene. V was pared by 4 bases and J by 4 bases, with 2 bases of the junction left unmatched. CDR3 in DNA: TGCGCCAGCAGCCGGACTAGCGGTTACAATGAGCAGTTCTTC. Translated: CASSRTSGYNEQFF. Supplemented by reference TRBV5-1 and TRBJ2-1, the full variable domain reads KAGVTQTPRYLIKTRGQQVTLSCSPISGHRSVSWYQQTPGQGLQFLFEYFSETQRNKGNFPGRFSGRQFSNSRSEMNVSTLELGDSALYLCASSRTSGYNEQFFGPGTRLTVL.

The chain is built from TRBV5-1 and TRBJ2-5; perhaps TRBD2 as D (5 bases). This CDR3 has 15 amino acids. V lost 0 bases and J lost 2, with 11 bases in between. Germline loops: CDR1 SGHRS, CDR2 YFSETQ. DNA for the CDR3: TGCGCCAGCAGCTTGGCTAACGGGAATCAAGAGACCCAGTACTTC. Translation: CASSLANGNQETQYF.

This chain connects TRBV5-1 to TRBJ2-7, with TRBD1 matching 7 bases. V was pared by 4 bases and J by 2 bases, with 12 bases of the junction left unmatched. The CDR3 is made up of 16 amino acids. The germline V gene has CDR1 SGHRS and CDR2 YFSETQ. The CDR3 sequence: CASSRLGGQTTYEQYF. CDR3 bases: TGCGCCAGCAGCAGGCTAGGGGGACAGACGACCTACGAGCAGTACTTC.

This clone was seen a few times. This rearrangement joins TRBV15 to TRBJ1-2; D unclear. The ends were cut back, 0 bases at V and 7 bases at J, with 6 bases in the middle. The CDR3 has 12 amino acids. From germline, CDR1 is LNHNV and CDR2 YYDKDF (reference sequence). CDR3 DNA: TGTGCCACCAGCAGAGACCAGGTTGGCTACACCTTC. It is translated as CATSRDQVGYTF.

In this sample, this clone turned up a few times. This chain uses TRBV7-9 with TRBJ2-3; a weak D match, TRBD2 (5 bases). The CDR3 contains 14 residues. V was shortened by 0 bases and J by 1 base, with 5 bases between the two germline ends. Looked up from germline, CDR1 is SEHNR and CDR2 is FQNEAQ (reference sequence). In DNA form, the CDR3 reads TGTGCCAGCAGCTTAGCGAGGGGCACAGATACGCAGTATTTT. Protein sequence: CASSLARGTDTQYF.

This chain connects TRBV27 to TRBJ1-1; D is ambiguous. Germline V lookup: CDR1 MNHEY, CDR2 SMNVEV (reference sequence). The CDR3 totals 13 residues. V was pared by 5 bases and J by 1 base, with 8 bases between. CDR3 sequence reads: CASSKQPNTEAFF. CDR3 coding DNA: TGTGCCAGCAGTAAACAGCCGAACACTGAAGCTTTCTTT.

The chain is built from TRBV2 and TRBJ2-5; 7 nucleotides agree with TRBD1. The CDR3 has 14 amino acids. V was pared by 8 bases and J by 4 bases, with 10 bases of the junction left unmatched. Germline CDR1 reads SNHLY; CDR2 reads FYNNEI. The CDR3 DNA is TGTGCCAGCGTTAGACAGGGCTTTGGAGAGACCCAGTACTTC. Residues: CASVRQGFGETQYF.

This clone was observed a single time. The rearrangement joins TRBV5-1 to TRBJ2-5, with D perhaps matching TRBD1 (6 bases). The germline V gene has CDR1 SGHRS and CDR2 YFSETQ. The CDR3 has 16 residues. The V gene lost 3 bases and the J gene lost 0 bases, with 15 bases spanning the gap. The CDR3 DNA is TGCGCCAGCAGCTATACAGGGAGTGGGGACCAAGAGACCCAGTACTTC. It codes for CASSYTGSGDQETQYF.

This rearrangement joins TRBV7-3 to TRBJ2-3; no reliable D call. V was clipped by 4 bases and J by 0 bases, with 8 bases between them. This CDR3 is built from 14 residues. Germline CDR1 and CDR2: SGHTA and FQGTGA. The CDR3 reads CASSSHPSTDTQYF. The CDR3 DNA reads TGTGCCAGCAGCTCCCATCCTAGCACAGATACGCAGTATTTT.

This clone was found a few times. V and J are TRBV7-9 and TRBJ1-2; tentatively, D is TRBD1 (6 bases). V lost 1 base and J lost 8, with 11 bases in between. CDR1 is SEHNR and CDR2 is FQNEAQ in the germline V gene (reference sequence). The CDR3 sequence is 13 residues long. CDR3 DNA: TGTGCCAGCAGCTTAGACAGGGTGAGAGGCTACACCTTC. This gives the protein CASSLDRVRGYTF.

The rearrangement joins TRBV27 to TRBJ2-2; 7 bases agree with TRBD1. This CDR3 has 15 residues. Per germline, CDR1 MNHEY and CDR2 SMNVEV (reference sequence). The ends lost 0 bases at V and 5 bases at J; junction bases unmatched: 3. CDR3 sequence (DNA): TGTGCCAGCAGTTTATCTGACAGGGCTACCGGGGAGCTGTTTTTT. Translating gives CASSLSDRATGELFF.

The J gene is TRBJ2-7, the V gene TRBV7-8; no clear D. Germline CDR1 is SGHVS and CDR2 is FQNEAQ. V was clipped by 5 bases and J by 9 bases, with 14 bases between them. The CDR3 loop spans 12 amino acids. The CDR3: CASSQDPTVQYF. The DNA of the CDR3 is TGTGCCAGCAGCCAGGACCCCACGGTGCAGTACTTC.

In DNA form, the CDR3 reads TGTGCCAGTAGTCGACAGCGTAGCAATCAGCCCCAGCATTTT. It is translated as CASSRQRSNQPQHF. The chain joins TRBV19 to TRBJ1-5, with D perhaps matching TRBD1 (5 bases). The V gene lost 5 bases and the J gene lost 0 bases, with 8 bases spanning the gap. This CDR3 contains 14 residues. The V gene's germline CDR1 is LNHDA and CDR2 SQIVND (reference sequence). Together with reference TRBV19 and TRBJ1-5, the CDR3 gives the full variable domain: DGGITQSPKYLFRKEGQNVTLSCEQNLNHDAMYWYRQDPGQGLRLIYYSQIVNDFQKGDIAEGYSVSREKKESFPLTVTSAQKNPTAFYLCASSRQRSNQPQHFGDGTRLSIL.

The chain couples TRBV7-3 to TRBJ1-2; the match to TRBD1 covers 7 bases. This CDR3 region has 13 residues. Germline loops: CDR1 SGHTA, CDR2 FQGTGA. J was trimmed by 6 bases and V by 5 bases; bases with no gene match: 6. The CDR3 is CASSLDGTDGYTF. The CDR3 DNA follows: TGTGCCAGCAGCCTTGACGGGACAGATGGCTACACCTTC.

This clone was found a few times. The chain links TRBV2 to TRBJ2-1; unclear D gene. The CDR3 length is 15 residues. V lost 1 base and J 0 bases, leaving 7 bases between the germline ends. Germline CDR1 SNHLY, CDR2 FYNNEI. The CDR3, as DNA: TGTGCCAGCAGTGAAGGATACAGCTCCTACAATGAGCAGTTCTTC. It is translated as CASSEGYSSYNEQFF.

The chain joins TRBV11-1 to TRBJ1-1, with a possible D match to TRBD1 (5 bases). Germline V gene lookup returns CDR1 SGHAT and CDR2 FQDESV (reference sequence). CDR3 length: 17 residues. V was pared by 0 bases and J by 0 bases, with 14 bases between. CDR3 in DNA: TGTGCCAGCAGCTTAGCCGGACAAGTCATGATGAACACTGAAGCTTTCTTT. Translating it yields CASSLAGQVMMNTEAFF.

CDR3 protein: CTSSPIVTETYEQYF. The DNA of the CDR3 is TGCACCAGCAGCCCAATTGTGACGGAAACCTACGAGCAGTACTTC. The V and J genes are TRBV1 and TRBJ2-7. TRBV1 is annotated as a pseudogene. CDR3 size: 15 residues.

V is TRBV15 and J is TRBJ1-2, with 10 bases aligning to TRBD1. The CDR3 length is 16 residues. Germline V lookup: CDR1 LNHNV, CDR2 YYDKDF (reference sequence). Germline trimming cut 4 bases from V and 4 bases from J; bases unmatched to any gene: 9. CDR3 sequence reads: CATSTSARTGGYGYTF. The CDR3 DNA sequence: TGTGCCACCAGCACATCAGCCAGGACAGGGGGCTATGGCTACACCTTC.

The chain has TRBV27 and TRBJ1-2; 10 bases fit TRBD1. This CDR3 comprises 14 residues. In germline, CDR1 is MNHEY, CDR2 SMNVEV (reference sequence). Trimming cost V 5 bases and J 8 bases; bases outside gene matches: 8. CDR3 amino acids: CASSPGTGVLGYTF. DNA of the CDR3: TGTGCCAGCAGTCCCGGGACAGGGGTCCTCGGCTACACCTTC.

The chain is built from TRBV7-7 and TRBJ2-5; D may correspond to TRBD1 or TRBD2 (5 bases each). The CDR3 has 14 amino acids. From germline, CDR1 is SSHAT and CDR2 FNYEAQ (reference sequence). V dropped 5 bases and J dropped 5 bases, with 15 bases sitting between them. CDR3 sequence reads: CASSPRGVRETQYF. In DNA form, the CDR3 reads TGTGCCAGCAGCCCAAGGGGAGTACGGGAGACCCAGTACTTC.